This T cell receptor beta chain is drawn from a study of T cells in Graves' hyperthyroidism and ophthalmopathy. About the study: Peripheral blood was secured at the point of initial diagnosis, before any treatment.

Uncontrolled infection, other autoimmune disease, pregnancy or lactation disqualified patients from enrolment. 9 to 10 ml fresh peripheral blood yielded the PBMCs. This clonotype was detected ten times or more. With 5 bases removed from V and 0 bases from J, the gap between germline ends came to 7 bases. Germline CDR1 and CDR2: MNHNS and SASEGT. The CDR3 is 13 amino acids. Amplified TCR beta CDR3 regions derived from RNA transcripts. The study used the HTBI primer set for a first-round RT-PCR of the TCR CDR3. From the multiplex PCR reads, TCRdb called clonotypes with MiXCR, one entry per CDR3 protein. The table lists 200,000 to 250,000 distinct CDR3 sequences, about 15% of them singletons.

V and J are TRBV6-1 and TRBJ1-1; the D is unclear. The receptor's source is a woman between 18 and 29 years old with Graves' ophthalmopathy. Sample: blood. The CDR3 protein is CASSYTVNTEAFF. DNA for the CDR3: TGTGCCAGCAGTTACACAGTGAACACTGAAGCTTTCTTT.